These 25 T cell receptor beta chains were all obtained from the same sample, sequenced in a study of blood T cell repertoires in COVID-19. The data were produced by immunoSEQ multiplex PCR, yet TCRdb's version contains in-frame clones alone and is incomplete. The top ten hold 5.4% of the sample, which has fewer than 85,000 clones, about 83% seen once. Sequenced sample: peripheral blood. The receptors were gathered from a man in his fifties or sixties with acute or convalescent COVID-19.

V and J are TRBV4-3 and TRBJ2-5, with 8 positions matching TRBD1. The CDR3 has 19 residues. The V gene's germline CDR1 is LGHNA and CDR2 YSLEER. The J segment lost 5 bases and the V segment lost 0 bases, leaving 17 bases of the junction unmatched. For the CDR3, the DNA is TGCGCCAGCAGCCAAGAAGGTGGGAAGGGCAGGGGGCTACGGGAGACCCAGTACTTC. Protein product: CASSQEGGKGRGLRETQYF.

About this clone itself: Other nucleotide sequences from this sample produce the same CDR3. The gene calls are TRBV30 and TRBJ1-1, with D perhaps TRBD1 (6 bases). CDR1 and CDR2 (germline): GTSNPN, SVGIG (reference sequence). V shed 3 bases and J shed 1 base, with 9 bases lying between them. The CDR3 length is 13 residues. The CDR3 sequence is CAWRGQPNTEAFF. For the CDR3, the DNA is TGTGCCTGGAGAGGACAGCCGAACACTGAAGCTTTCTTT.

Of note for this clone: This CDR3 is also generated by other DNA sequences in the sample. The V gene is TRBV24-1, the J gene TRBJ1-2; a weak D match, TRBD1 (5 bases). Germline CDR1 is KGHDR and CDR2 is SFDVKD. V was clipped by 5 bases and J by 4 bases, with 10 bases between them. There are 13 residues in the CDR3. The CDR3 protein is CATSVGDSYGYTF. CDR3 DNA sequence: TGTGCCACCAGTGTCGGAGACAGCTATGGCTACACCTTC.

This sequence joins TRBV19 and TRBJ1-2; D possibly corresponds to TRBD1 (6 bases). Germline CDR1 is LNHDA and CDR2 is SQIVND (reference sequence). V was clipped by 9 bases and J by 5 bases, with 13 bases between them. The CDR3 consists of 12 residues. CDR3 protein: CASLFTGYGYTF. CDR3 nucleotides: TGTGCCAGCCTATTCACAGGGTATGGCTACACCTTC.

The chain recombines TRBV7-3 with TRBJ1-2; possibly TRBD1 for D (5 bases). Trimming removed 6 bases at V and 6 bases at J, with 20 bases between. CDR1 and CDR2 from the germline V gene are SGHTA and FQGTGA. CDR3 length: 15 residues. The CDR3 nucleotides read TGTGCCAGCAGTACAGAAGGGGTTAGTTTGGATGGCTACACCTTC. It codes for CASSTEGVSLDGYTF.

The genes are TRBV5-1 and TRBJ2-5, with a weak D call TRBD1 (6 bases). This CDR3 is built from 14 residues. CDR1 is SGHRS, CDR2 YFSETQ, per germline. Trimming removed 0 bases at V and 4 bases at J, with 10 bases between. DNA of the CDR3: TGCGCCAGCAGCTTGGCCGGGACAAGAGAGACCCAGTACTTC. Its protein is CASSLAGTRETQYF.

V usage is TRBV4-3 and J usage is TRBJ2-7; weak D call: TRBD2 (6 bases). V lost 0 bases to trimming and J lost 2 bases, with 17 bases between them. Per germline, CDR1 LGHNA and CDR2 YSLEER. The CDR3 covers 17 residues. CDR3 region: CASSQDAKGRLAYEQYF. DNA of the CDR3: TGCGCCAGCAGCCAAGATGCCAAGGGGAGGCTAGCCTACGAGCAGTACTTC.

The chain employs TRBV7-2 and TRBJ1-1, with D possibly TRBD1 on 5 matching bases. V gave up 5 bases and J gave up 9 bases, with 13 bases separating them. Germline lookup yields CDR1 SGHTA and CDR2 FQGNSA. The CDR3 consists of 12 residues. The CDR3 DNA reads TGTGCCAGCAGCCTCAGACAGACCCAAGCTTTCTTT. This encodes CASSLRQTQAFF.

The CDR3 sequence is CASSLGFSEVLAGVETQYF. Here the CDR3 DNA reads TGTGCCAGCAGCTTAGGATTCTCGGAGGTACTAGCGGGGGTTGAGACCCAGTACTTC. J is TRBJ2-5 and V is TRBV13; 11 bases fit TRBD2. The CDR3 extends over 19 amino acids. Germline V gene lookup returns CDR1 PRHDT and CDR2 FYEKMQ (reference sequence). The V gene end was trimmed by 0 bases and the J gene end by 5 bases; junction bases not matched to a gene: 14.

The V and J genes are TRBV6-2 or TRBV6-3 and TRBJ1-2, with D possibly TRBD1 on 6 matching bases. Trimming pared 4 bases from V and 6 bases from J, leaving 15 bases between. The CDR3 is 14 residues long. Germline V lookup: CDR1 MNHEY, CDR2 SVGEGT. CDR3 coding DNA: TGTGCCAGCAGTTCCGATGGGGCAGGGGATGGCTACACCTTC. It specifies CASSSDGAGDGYTF.

This chain uses TRBV4-3 with TRBJ2-1; 11 positions agree with TRBD1. V dropped 4 bases and J dropped 7; count of bases not matched to a gene: 15. In germline, CDR1 is LGHNA, CDR2 YSLEER. CDR3 size: 18 residues. CDR3 loop: CASSRQNRRTGGGNEQFF. CDR3 coding DNA: TGCGCCAGCAGCCGACAAAACCGACGGACAGGGGGCGGGAATGAGCAGTTCTTC.

The rearrangement uses TRBV9 and TRBJ2-7, with D possibly being TRBD2 (7 bases). Germline V lookup: CDR1 SGDLS, CDR2 YYNGEE. CDR3 length: 19 amino acids. Between the trimmed V and J ends, which lost 0 bases and 4 bases, there was a span of 26 bases. This chain's CDR3 is CASSVGPRGGAPFGYEQYF. CDR3 coding DNA: TGTGCCAGCAGCGTAGGGCCCCGAGGGGGGGCTCCTTTTGGGTACGAGCAGTACTTC.

The V gene is TRBV11-2, the J gene TRBJ2-3; the match to TRBD2 covers 12 bases. Germline CDR1 reads SGHAT; CDR2 reads FQNNGV. Trimming cost V 3 bases and J 1 base; bases outside gene matches: 8. CDR3 size: 18 residues. For the CDR3, the DNA is TGTGCCAGCAGCTTCCTTCAGACTAGCGGGGGCCGCACAGATACGCAGTATTTT. It codes for CASSFLQTSGGRTDTQYF.

This clone was counted a few times. The chain joins TRBV6-5 to TRBJ1-5; D is unclear. The CDR3 is 13 residues long. Trimming removed 0 bases at V and 4 bases at J, with 4 bases between. Germline CDR1 reads MNHEY; CDR2 reads SVGAGI. CDR3 loop: CASSYSQNQPQHF. For the CDR3, the DNA is TGTGCCAGCAGTTACTCCCAAAATCAGCCCCAGCATTTT.

The chain couples TRBV3-1 (or the pseudogene TRBV3-2) to TRBJ2-3; no clear D. The CDR3 runs 13 residues. The germline CDR1 and CDR2 sequences are LGHDT and YNNKEL (reference sequence). V was cut by 0 bases and J by 4 bases, with 5 bases left in between. The CDR3 nucleotides are TGTGCCAGCAGCCAAGATCGGGCAGATACGCAGTATTTT. Its translation is CASSQDRADTQYF.

This clone was observed a few times. The chain carries TRBV5-6 and TRBJ1-1; D gene uncertain. The CDR3 extends over 15 amino acids. V lost 2 bases and J lost 0, with 11 bases in between. Germline V lookup: CDR1 SGHDT, CDR2 YYEEEE. The CDR3 region is CASSFGLNMNTEAFF. In DNA form, the CDR3 reads TGTGCCAGCAGCTTCGGACTGAACATGAACACTGAAGCTTTCTTT.

The CDR3 DNA reads as TGTGCCAGCAGGGGCGCAGGGTGGGACACTGAAGCTTTCTTT. Its protein product is CASRGAGWDTEAFF. The chain employs TRBV2 and TRBJ1-1; maybe TRBD1 (5 bases). The germline V and J ends were trimmed by 6 bases and 3 bases, with 14 bases remaining between them. CDR3 size: 14 residues. Germline-derived CDR1 and CDR2 are SNHLY and FYNNEI.

V is TRBV4-2 and J is TRBJ2-5; possibly TRBD2 for D (6 bases). Trimming took 0 bases from V and 5 from J, leaving 19 bases between them. Germline CDR1 LGHNA, CDR2 YNFKEQ. The CDR3 sequence is 17 residues long. CDR3 DNA sequence: TGTGCCAGCAGCCAAGATGCTAGCGATTTTATATCGGAGACCCAGTACTTC. This gives the protein CASSQDASDFISETQYF.

The gene calls are TRBV9 and TRBJ1-6, with no clear D. This CDR3 region has 13 residues. Trimming removed 0 bases at V and 7 bases at J, with 5 bases between. Germline-derived CDR1 and CDR2 are SGDLS and YYNGEE. The CDR3 region is CASSVGANSPLHF. In DNA form, the CDR3 reads TGTGCCAGCAGCGTAGGAGCGAATTCACCCCTCCACTTT.

The chain is built from TRBV6-2 or TRBV6-3 and TRBJ1-5; 12 nucleotides line up with TRBD1. Germline-derived CDR1 and CDR2 are MNHEY and SVGEGT. The CDR3 has 20 residues. Losses at the gene ends were 2 bases for V and 1 base for J; bases not matched to a gene: 12. CDR3 residues: CASSYGGRDRGPMSNQPQHF. The CDR3 DNA sequence: TGTGCCAGCAGTTACGGCGGAAGGGACAGGGGGCCGATGAGCAATCAGCCCCAGCATTTT.

The count of this clone is one. The V and J genes are TRBV11-3 and TRBJ2-3, with 9 nucleotides matching TRBD2. Germline V lookup: CDR1 SGHNT, CDR2 YENEEA. The CDR3 covers 17 residues. With V trimmed by 1 base and J by 3 bases, 8 bases remained unmatched. Here the CDR3 reads CASSLGSGLALTDTQYF. In DNA, the CDR3 is TGTGCCAGCAGCTTAGGCTCAGGACTAGCGCTAACAGATACGCAGTATTTT.

The chain couples TRBV6-2 or TRBV6-3 to TRBJ1-5; 7 bases fit TRBD1. The CDR3 has 17 amino acids. Germline V gene lookup returns CDR1 MNHEY and CDR2 SVGEGT. The V gene end was trimmed by 6 bases and the J gene end by 0 bases; junction bases not matched to a gene: 11. The CDR3 DNA is TGTGCCAGCAGCAATAGGGACAGACTTTATAGCAATCAGCCCCAGCATTTT. It translates to CASSNRDRLYSNQPQHF.

The V gene is TRBV15, the J gene TRBJ1-5; TRBD1 aligns across 7 bases. V was pared by 6 bases and J by 2 bases, with 4 bases of the junction left unmatched. This CDR3 comprises 14 residues. Germline-derived CDR1 and CDR2 are LNHNV and YYDKDF (reference sequence). In DNA form, the CDR3 reads TGTGCCACCAGTCCAGACAGGGGCAATCAGCCCCAGCATTTT. It is translated as CATSPDRGNQPQHF.

The rearrangement links TRBV7-2 to TRBJ2-7, with 9 bases fitting TRBD2. The V gene end was trimmed by 4 bases and the J gene end by 6 bases; junction bases not matched to a gene: 7. CDR3 length equals 14 residues. Per the germline V gene, CDR1 is SGHTA and CDR2 is FQGNSA. In nucleotides, the CDR3 is TGTGCCAGCAGCTCCAGCGGGGGGCCCTCCGAGCAGTACTTC. It translates to CASSSSGGPSEQYF.

V usage is TRBV5-6 and J usage is TRBJ2-3, with 10 bases that match TRBD2. Per germline, CDR1 SGHDT and CDR2 YYEEEE. Trimming at V came to 2 bases and at J to 4 bases, leaving 7 bases not matched to a gene. CDR3 length: 16 residues. The CDR3 sequence: CASSFDKRGGADTQYF. CDR3 DNA: TGTGCCAGCAGCTTCGATAAGCGGGGGGGCGCAGATACGCAGTATTTT.